Shown below are 21 T cell receptor beta chains from a single sample sequenced in a study of OX40 agonist ivuxolimab in advanced cancers. Libraries were prepared through the immunoSEQ multiplex PCR assay. The clones in this table, taken by TCRdb from immuneACCESS, are in-frame only. Not every clone is retained; where verified, under half of the shortfall comes from an unresolved V gene, and the cause of the rest is unknown. The sample has about 53,000 clones on record, about four fifths of them singletons. The ten largest clones represent 4.6% of the sample. Sequenced material: CD4+ or CD8+ T cells sorted from blood, taken in a trial of the OX40 agonist ivuxolimab. All receptors derive from an adult with an advanced solid tumor such as melanoma, head and neck, liver or kidney cancer.

CDR3 in DNA: TGTGCCAGCAGCCAAGCCCGCGGACAAACCCTCGAGCAGTACTTC. This sequence encodes CASSQARGQTLEQYF. J is TRBJ2-7 and V is TRBV7-8; D might be TRBD1 (5 bases). In germline, CDR1 is SGHVS, CDR2 FQNEAQ. Between the trimmed V and J ends, which lost 5 bases and 6 bases, there was a span of 20 bases. The CDR3 is 15 residues long. The whole variable domain, filled in from reference TRBV7-8 and TRBJ2-7, reads GAGVSQSPRYKVAKRGQDVALRCDPISGHVSLFWYQQALGQGPEFLTYFQNEAQLDKSGLPSDRFFAERPEGSVSTLKIQRTQQEDSAVYLCASSQARGQTLEQYFGPGTRLTVT.

The chain is built from TRBV5-6 and TRBJ1-5, with a weak D call TRBD1 (5 bases). The CDR3 is 12 amino acids. V was cut by 1 base and J by 7 bases, with 6 bases left in between. Germline V CDR1 and CDR2: SGHDT, YYEEEE. CDR3 loop: CASSLWGQPQHF. As DNA, the CDR3 is TGTGCCAGCAGCTTGTGGGGGCAGCCCCAGCATTTT.

V and J are TRBV29-1 and TRBJ1-1; D not resolved. The CDR3 is made up of 13 amino acids. CDR1 is SQVTM, CDR2 ANQGSEA, per germline. V lost 2 bases to trimming and J lost 1 base, with 8 bases between them. The CDR3 sequence: CSVENSGNTEAFF. In nucleotides, the CDR3 is TGCAGCGTTGAAAACAGTGGGAACACTGAAGCTTTCTTT.

V gene TRBV29-1 combines with J gene TRBJ1-1; D gene unclear. The CDR3 loop spans 11 amino acids. The V end lost 7 bases, the J end lost 8 bases, and 14 bases lay between the germline ends. Germline loops: CDR1 SQVTM, CDR2 ANQGSEA. Here the CDR3 reads CSGHAEHEAFF. CDR3 coding DNA: TGCAGCGGACACGCGGAACACGAAGCTTTCTTT. The entire variable domain, with the rest obtained from reference TRBV29-1 and TRBJ1-1, is as follows: SAVISQKPSRDICQRGTSLTIQCQVDSQVTMMFWYRQQPGQSLTLIATANQGSEATYESGFVIDKFPISRPNLTFSTLTVSNMSPEDSSIYLCSGHAEHEAFFGQGTRLTVV.

The count of this clone is one. The V and J genes are TRBV29-1 and TRBJ1-2; 7 bases align to TRBD1. V lost 7 bases and J lost 7; bases outside the gene matches: 18. Germline V CDR1 and CDR2: SQVTM, ANQGSEA. There are 15 residues in the CDR3. The CDR3 DNA is TGCAGCGCATCAAAATTAGGAGGGGGCAACGGTGGCTACACCTTC. Residues: CSASKLGGGNGGYTF.

J is TRBJ1-5 and V is TRBV12-5; D not certain. This CDR3 comprises 15 residues. The germline V gene has CDR1 LGHNT and CDR2 FRNRAP. Trimming removed 0 bases at V and 4 bases at J, with 10 bases between. For the CDR3, the DNA is TGTGCTAGTGGTTTGGTACTATCAGGTAATCAGCCCCAGCATTTT. It encodes CASGLVLSGNQPQHF.

The rearrangement links TRBV10-3 to TRBJ1-2, with 12 nucleotides matching TRBD1. J was trimmed by 3 bases and V by 10 bases; bases with no gene match: 9. The CDR3 totals 15 residues. In germline, CDR1 is ENHRY, CDR2 SYGVKD. The CDR3 loop reads CATGGTGGADYGYTF. CDR3 in DNA: TGTGCCACGGGAGGGACAGGGGGCGCTGACTATGGCTACACCTTC.

DNA for the CDR3: TGTGCCAGCAGCCCGCGACAGGGCTCCTACAATGAGCAGTTCTTC. It is translated as CASSPRQGSYNEQFF. The chain has TRBV4-2 and TRBJ2-1, with 7 bases identical to TRBD1. The CDR3 contains 15 residues. From germline, CDR1 is LGHNA and CDR2 YNFKEQ. J was trimmed by 0 bases and V by 4 bases; bases with no gene match: 3.

The V and J genes are TRBV12-5 and TRBJ2-7, with D unresolved. Germline CDR1 and CDR2: LGHNT and FRNRAP. Trimming took 4 bases from V and 4 from J, leaving 17 bases between them. The CDR3 spans 15 residues. In DNA form, the CDR3 reads TGTGCTAGTGGTTCGGGTGAAGGTGCCCCATACGAGCAGTACTTC. Translating gives CASGSGEGAPYEQYF.

The chain is built from TRBV25-1 and TRBJ2-5; 7 bases match TRBD2. This CDR3 is built from 14 residues. J gave up 2 bases and V 4 bases, and 4 bases lay outside the gene matches. CDR1 MGHDK and CDR2 SYGVNS come from the germline V gene. CDR3 nucleotide sequence: TGTGCCAGCAGTGGCCTCGGGGGGCAAGAGACCCAGTACTTC. This codes for CASSGLGGQETQYF.

The rearrangement links TRBV5-4 to TRBJ2-3, with D tentatively TRBD1 (6 bases). The germline V gene encodes CDR1 SGHNT and CDR2 YYREEE (reference sequence). This CDR3 contains 15 residues. V dropped 4 bases and J dropped 4 bases, with 16 bases sitting between them. The chain's CDR3 is CASSRDQGHADTQYF. Written as DNA, the CDR3 is TGTGCCAGCAGCCGGGACCAGGGGCACGCAGATACGCAGTATTTT. The full variable domain, its missing parts supplied by reference TRBV5-4 and TRBJ2-3, is ETGVTQSPTHLIKTRGQQVTLRCSSQSGHNTVSWYQQALGQGPQFIFQYYREEENGRGNFPPRFSGLQFPNYSSELNVNALELDDSALYLCASSRDQGHADTQYFGPGTRLTVL.

The chain combines TRBV4-1 with TRBJ2-1; no clear D. The V end was cut by 1 base, the J end by 14 bases, with 12 bases between. The CDR3 length is 12 residues. Germline V gene data show CDR1 as MGHRA and CDR2 as YSYEKL. The CDR3 region is CASSQGPLGKFF. CDR3 nucleotides: TGCGCCAGCAGCCAAGGTCCCCTTGGGAAGTTCTTC.

The chain has TRBV11-3 and TRBJ2-7, with D possibly being TRBD2 (5 bases). The ends were cut back, 5 bases at V and 2 bases at J, with 16 bases in the middle. The CDR3 runs 15 residues. Germline V gives CDR1 SGHNT, CDR2 YENEEA. CDR3 coding DNA: TGTGCCAGCAGCCTTATGGGCTCCGGGGCCTACGAGCAGTACTTC. This gives the protein CASSLMGSGAYEQYF.

This CDR3 is CSVAEGIYGYTF. The CDR3 nucleotides are TGCAGCGTTGCAGAGGGTATCTATGGCTACACCTTC. The chain has TRBV29-1 and TRBJ1-2; no firm D call. Germline loops: CDR1 SQVTM, CDR2 ANQGSEA. The CDR3 loop spans 12 amino acids. With 4 bases removed from V and 4 bases from J, the gap between germline ends came to 10 bases.

The chain has TRBV19 and TRBJ2-6, with no clear D. V was shortened by 5 bases and J by 0 bases, with 14 bases between the two germline ends. Germline V lookup: CDR1 LNHDA, CDR2 SQIVND (reference sequence). The CDR3 is 17 amino acids. The CDR3 here is CASSAADFRSGANVLTF. The CDR3 DNA is TGTGCCAGTAGTGCCGCAGATTTCCGCTCTGGGGCCAACGTCCTGACTTTC. The variable domain in full, with the rest retrieved from reference TRBV19 and TRBJ2-6, is DGGITQSPKYLFRKEGQNVTLSCEQNLNHDAMYWYRQDPGQGLRLIYYSQIVNDFQKGDIAEGYSVSREKKESFPLTVTSAQKNPTAFYLCASSAADFRSGANVLTFGAGSRLTVL.

This sequence joins TRBV5-3 and TRBJ2-7; D may be TRBD1 or TRBD2 (5 bases each). TRBV5-3 carries the ORF label, with uncertain function. The CDR3 has 12 amino acids. V shed 10 bases and J shed 3 bases, with 14 bases lying between them. DNA of the CDR3: TGTGCCGCCTCGGGACGGAGCTACGAGCAGTACTTC. This translates into CAASGRSYEQYF.

The chain joins TRBV7-7 to TRBJ1-3; D not certain. The germline CDR1 and CDR2 sequences are SSHAT and FNYEAQ (reference sequence). V lost 5 bases, J lost 0 bases, and 11 bases lay in between. This CDR3 has 15 residues. This chain's CDR3 is CASSPDFTSGNTIYF. DNA for the CDR3: TGTGCCAGCAGCCCTGACTTCACCTCTGGAAACACCATATATTTT.

J is TRBJ2-2 and V is TRBV19, with TRBD2 matching over 8 bases. There are 17 residues in the CDR3. CDR1 and CDR2 from the germline V gene are LNHDA and SQIVND (reference sequence). V was pared by 5 bases and J by 4 bases, with 12 bases of the junction left unmatched. CDR3 in amino acids: CASSAPQLLAATGELFF. The CDR3 DNA reads as TGTGCCAGTAGTGCCCCCCAACTACTAGCGGCCACCGGGGAGCTGTTTTTT.

This clone was recorded only once. This chain joins TRBV9 and TRBJ2-6; D is undetermined. The CDR3 extends over 17 amino acids. Trimming cost V 2 bases and J 4 bases, with 16 bases left between them. Germline V gene data show CDR1 as SGDLS and CDR2 as YYNGEE. For the CDR3, the DNA is TGTGCCAGCAGCGTCCAGGACCTACTCCACGGGGCCAACGTCCTGACTTTC. Protein product: CASSVQDLLHGANVLTF.

This chain links TRBV29-1 with TRBJ2-3, with 11 bases that match TRBD2. Unmatched junction bases numbered 4, after V lost 5 bases and J lost 6 bases. The CDR3 totals 13 residues. Per the germline V gene, CDR1 is SQVTM and CDR2 is ANQGSEA. The DNA of the CDR3 is TGCAGCGTTTGGGCTAGCGGGAGGGATACGCAGTATTTT. It specifies CSVWASGRDTQYF.

This sequence joins TRBV6-4 and TRBJ2-7; D perhaps matches TRBD2 (6 bases). Trimming took off 6 bases at V and 0 bases at J, with 12 bases between the two ends. The V gene's germline CDR1 is MRHNA and CDR2 SNTAGT. The CDR3 is 14 amino acids. This chain's CDR3 is CASRGLNSSYEQYF. In DNA form, the CDR3 reads TGTGCCAGCAGGGGACTCAACTCCTCCTACGAGCAGTACTTC.